This T cell receptor beta chain was documented in a study of blood T cell repertoires in COVID-19. Germline CDR1 MNHEY, CDR2 SVGAGI. With V trimmed by 7 bases and J by 3 bases, 3 bases remained unmatched. The CDR3 sequence is 12 residues long. TCRdb's table, derived via immunoSEQ multiplex PCR, lists solely in-frame clones and lacks some. The table lists roughly 130,000 clones, 88% of them singletons, with approximately 2.4% in the top ten. Sequencing was performed on peripheral blood. This clonotype originated in a human donor with COVID-19, enrolled during active disease. The donor label of this sample is uncertain. V gene TRBV6-5 combines with J gene TRBJ2-7; TRBD2 matches at 7 bases. CDR3 loop: CASISSGYEQYF. The CDR3 DNA is TGTGCCAGCATATCTAGCGGCTACGAGCAGTACTTC.